The T cell receptor beta chain under discussion was sequenced for a study of CD8 T cells in ankylosing spondylitis. TCRdb re-derived calls from the 5' RACE reads in MiXCR, one entry per CDR3 protein. In the table there are roughly 190,000 distinct CDR3 sequences, roughly 13% of which are singletons. The CDR3 is made up of 15 amino acids. Germline-derived CDR1 and CDR2 are SGDLS and YYNGEE. J gave up 7 bases and V 2 bases, and 6 bases lay outside the gene matches. This clonotype was seen more than once but under ten times. Sequenced sample: blood, either unsorted or a sorted T cell fraction (not recorded which). The sequence came from a male donor with ankylosing spondylitis or in good health (not recorded which). The V and J genes are TRBV9 and TRBJ1-6, with 7 bases identical to TRBD1. The CDR3 DNA is TGTGCCAGCAGCGTGGGGGGAGGGGGCAATTCACCCCTCCACTTT. This translates into CASSVGGGGNSPLHF.